This is a list of T cell receptor beta chains from one sample in a study of OX40 agonist ivuxolimab in advanced cancers. Sequencing used immunoSEQ multiplex PCR; TCRdb keeps in-frame clones, though not all of them. The data hold approximately 70,000 clones, with 86% observed a single time. The sample in question was CD4+ or CD8+ T cells sorted from blood, obtained in a trial of the OX40 agonist ivuxolimab. The receptors stem from an adult with an advanced solid tumor such as melanoma, head and neck, liver or kidney cancer. The CDR3 runs from the conserved cysteine through the conserved F or W. D genes are given only for firm matches. Only part of the rows carry a size: once, few, many, or a class if the clone is expanded.

NA,NA,TRBV6-5,TRBJ1-2,CASSYSKFNALGYTF,TGTGCCAGCAGTTACTCGAAATTTAATGCCCTGGGATACACCTTC
NA,NA,TRBV4-3,TRBJ1-1,CASSQAGSNTEAFF,TGCGCCAGCAGCCAAGCAGGGTCTAACACTGAAGCTTTCTTT
NA,NA,TRBV27,TRBJ2-1,CASSSLASEANEQFF,TGTGCCAGCAGTTCGCTAGCGTCTGAGGCCAATGAGCAGTTCTTC
NA,NA,TRBV5-1,TRBJ1-5,CASSLGQNNQPQHF,TGCGCCAGCAGCTTGGGACAGAATAATCAGCCCCAGCATTTT
NA,NA,TRBV9,TRBJ1-3,CASSPREAGSGNTIYF,TGTGCCAGCAGCCCGCGGGAGGCCGGCTCTGGAAACACCATATATTTT
NA,NA,TRBV7-2,TRBJ1-1,CASSLVAGNTEAFF,TGTGCCAGCAGCTTAGTGGCGGGGAACACTGAAGCTTTCTTT
TRBD1,once,TRBV18,TRBJ1-1,CASSPQGARTEAFF,TGTGCCAGCTCACCACAGGGGGCGAGGACTGAAGCTTTCTTT
NA,NA,TRBV4-1,TRBJ1-1,CASSLSGSVGEAFF,TGCGCCAGCAGCTTATCCGGGTCGGTGGGTGAAGCTTTCTTT
TRBD2,NA,TRBV27,TRBJ2-1,CASSTSGGSYNEQFF,TGTGCCAGCAGTACTAGCGGGGGATCCTACAATGAGCAGTTCTTC
NA,once,TRBV7-6,TRBJ1-1,CASSTYRGLNTEAFF,TGTGCCAGCAGCACATATCGGGGTTTGAACACTGAAGCTTTCTTT
TRBD2,NA,TRBV7-9,TRBJ2-1,CASSLGTSGRIYNEQFF,TGTGCCAGCAGCTTAGGGACTAGCGGGAGGATATACAATGAGCAGTTCTTC
TRBD2,NA,TRBV18,TRBJ2-1,CASSLRTSGGNEQFF,TGTGCCAGCTCACTCCGGACTAGCGGCGGTAATGAGCAGTTCTTC
TRBD1,NA,TRBV7-9,TRBJ2-1,CASSPGQGANEQFF,TGTGCCAGCAGCCCTGGACAGGGTGCGAATGAGCAGTTCTTC
NA,NA,TRBV7-2,TRBJ2-2,CASSMTDPIWTGELFF,TGTGCCAGCAGCATGACAGATCCTATTTGGACCGGGGAGCTGTTTTTT
NA,NA,TRBV29-1,TRBJ1-1,CSVYGARGGATEAFF,TGCAGCGTCTATGGGGCCAGGGGTGGGGCCACTGAAGCTTTCTTT
NA,NA,TRBV19,TRBJ2-1,CATGRPYNEQFF,TGTGCCACCGGGCGACCCTACAATGAGCAGTTCTTC
TRBD1,NA,TRBV12-5,TRBJ2-5,CASGTGGTPTQYF,TGTGCTAGTGGCACAGGGGGCACCCCGACCCAGTACTTC
NA,NA,TRBV29-1,TRBJ1-5,CSVSGDYNQPQHF,TGCAGCGTTTCTGGGGACTACAATCAGCCCCAGCATTTT
NA,NA,TRBV19,TRBJ1-5,CASSIRPGGSNQPQHF,TGTGCCAGTAGTATTCGCCCGGGGGGTAGCAATCAGCCCCAGCATTTT
TRBD2,NA,TRBV5-1,TRBJ2-1,CASSVAGGNEQFF,TGCGCCAGCAGCGTGGCGGGGGGTAATGAGCAGTTCTTC
NA,NA,TRBV19,TRBJ1-2,CASSAGYYGYTF,TGTGCCAGTAGTGCTGGTTACTATGGCTACACCTTC
TRBD1,NA,TRBV10-3,TRBJ2-7,CAISIADRVSYEQYF,TGTGCCATCTCAATTGCGGACAGGGTTTCCTACGAGCAGTACTTC
NA,NA,TRBV6-4,TRBJ2-3,CASSLRADTQYF,TGTGCCAGCAGTCTCAGGGCAGATACGCAGTATTTT
TRBD1,NA,TRBV19,TRBJ1-5,CASSPTGDQPQHF,TGTGCCAGTAGTCCAACAGGGGACCAGCCCCAGCATTTT
NA,NA,TRBV9,TRBJ2-5,CASSVGGWTETQYF,TGTGCCAGCAGCGTAGGGGGCTGGACGGAGACCCAGTACTTC
TRBD2,NA,TRBV19,TRBJ2-1,CASSIGVTSGSYGNEQFF,TGTGCCAGTAGTATCGGGGTAACTAGCGGGAGTTATGGCAATGAGCAGTTCTTC
NA,NA,TRBV19,TRBJ1-1,CASSIDLFMNTEAFF,TGTGCCAGTAGTATAGATCTATTCATGAACACTGAAGCTTTCTTT
NA,NA,TRBV5-5,TRBJ1-5,CASRLVENSNQPQHF,TGTGCCAGCAGATTGGTAGAAAATAGCAATCAGCCCCAGCATTTT
NA,NA,TRBV27,TRBJ2-7,CASRKELREQYF,TGTGCCAGCAGGAAGGAGCTGAGAGAGCAGTACTTC
NA,once,TRBV19,TRBJ2-7,CASSIIDSYEQYF,TGTGCCAGTAGTATAATAGACTCCTACGAGCAGTACTTC
NA,once,TRBV7-9,TRBJ2-7,CASSPSPKRVSGEQYF,TGTGCCAGCAGCCCCTCCCCGAAGCGGGTCTCGGGGGAGCAGTACTTC
NA,NA,TRBV7-3,TRBJ2-1,CASTPTAGFNEQFF,TGTGCCAGCACCCCCACAGCGGGTTTCAATGAGCAGTTCTTC
NA,NA,TRBV14,TRBJ1-2,CASSQRGPYGYTF,TGTGCCAGCAGCCAAAGGGGCCCCTATGGCTACACCTTC
TRBD1,NA,TRBV30,TRBJ1-2,CAWSVPTGGGYGYTF,TGTGCCTGGAGTGTACCGACAGGGGGGGGCTATGGCTACACCTTC
NA,NA,TRBV7-9,TRBJ2-3,CASSPGLGNTDTQYF,TGTGCCAGCAGCCCCGGGTTAGGAAACACAGATACGCAGTATTTT
NA,NA,TRBV4-2,TRBJ2-3,CASSQDLYFTDTQYF,TGTGCCAGCAGCCAAGATCTGTACTTCACAGATACGCAGTATTTT
NA,NA,TRBV18,TRBJ1-4,CASSPRPSGDEKLFF,TGTGCCAGCTCACCCCGCCCGTCGGGGGATGAAAAACTGTTTTTT
NA,NA,TRBV19,TRBJ2-2,CAHAQGFNTGELFF,TGTGCCCACGCACAGGGATTTAACACCGGGGAGCTGTTTTTT
NA,NA,TRBV7-9,TRBJ1-6,CASSRQESSPLHF,TGTGCCAGCAGCCGCCAGGAAAGTTCACCCCTCCACTTT
TRBD1,NA,TRBV9,TRBJ1-3,CASSVQVTGGNTIYF,TGTGCCAGCAGCGTCCAGGTGACAGGGGGAAACACCATATATTTT
NA,NA,TRBV30,TRBJ1-2,CAWSVGYGYTF,TGTGCCTGGAGTGTGGGCTATGGCTACACCTTC
NA,few,TRBV6-6,TRBJ2-2,CASRDTANTGELFF,TGTGCCAGCAGGGACACGGCGAACACCGGGGAGCTGTTTTTT
TRBD1,NA,TRBV30,TRBJ2-1,CAWSPSGGPYNEQFF,TGTGCCTGGAGCCCGTCAGGGGGCCCCTACAATGAGCAGTTCTTC
NA,NA,TRBV9,TRBJ1-3,CASSVAGGRGTIYF,TGTGCCAGCAGCGTAGCGGGGGGGAGGGGCACCATATATTTT
TRBD2,NA,TRBV6-5,TRBJ2-1,CASTRLAGFYNEQFF,TGTGCCAGCACTCGTCTAGCGGGGTTCTACAATGAGCAGTTCTTC
NA,few,TRBV19,TRBJ2-1,CASSLYYNEQFF,TGTGCCAGTAGTTTATATTACAATGAGCAGTTCTTC
NA,NA,TRBV7-9,TRBJ1-1,CASSFTENTEAFF,TGTGCCAGCAGCTTCACCGAGAACACTGAAGCTTTCTTT
TRBD2,NA,TRBV5-1,TRBJ2-5,CASSFGTSGTQETQYF,TGCGCCAGCAGCTTCGGGACTAGCGGGACCCAAGAGACCCAGTACTTC
TRBD1,NA,TRBV7-9,TRBJ1-1,CASSLWTGGDTEAFF,TGTGCCAGCAGCCTTTGGACAGGGGGTGACACTGAAGCTTTCTTT
NA,NA,TRBV10-3,TRBJ2-7,CAIGPYTYEQYF,TGTGCCATCGGGCCGTATACGTACGAGCAGTACTTC